Listed below are T cell receptor beta chains from one sample, sequenced in a study of T-cell reconstitution after alpha-beta-depleted transplantation in children. TCRdb redid the calling of the PCR reads with MiXCR, one entry per CDR3 protein. Of some 220,000 distinct CDR3 sequences listed, approximately 11% were seen once; the top ten hold about 30%. The input for sequencing was PBMCs, taken before TCRalphabeta/CD19-depleted stem cell transplant. The source of these receptors is a child younger than two with acute myeloid leukemia, due to receive a stem cell transplant. CDR3s include the opening cysteine and the closing phenylalanine or tryptophan. The D gene is left open where the match is weak. Size is omitted from some rows. Given values are once, few, many or a class for expanded clones.

j_call d_call v_call clone_size cdr3_nt cdr3_aa
TRBJ1-5 - TRBV4-1 many TGCGCCAGCAGCCAGCAGGGCCGAAATCAGCCCCAGCATTTT CASSQQGRNQPQHF
TRBJ2-1 TRBD1 TRBV2 many TGTGCCAGCAGAACCGGGACAGGCAACAATGAGCAGTTCTTC CASRTGTGNNEQFF
TRBJ2-1 - TRBV6-6 many TGTGCCAGCAGTTACTCTAGTGGGGGTTCGAGGGGGCAGTTCTTC CASSYSSGGSRGQFF
TRBJ2-3 - TRBV20-1 many TGCAGTGCTCTGACTAGTCTTAGCGCAGATACGCAGTATTTT CSALTSLSADTQYF
TRBJ2-7 - TRBV7-9 many TGTGCCAGCCTCTCGGAGGGTTACGAGCAGTACTTC CASLSEGYEQYF
TRBJ2-7 - TRBV28 few TGTGCCAGCACCACCGTAGAGCAGTACTTC CASTTVEQYF
TRBJ1-2 - TRBV19 many TGTGCCAGTAGTATAGATTATGGCTACACCTTC CASSIDYGYTF
TRBJ1-5 - TRBV4-1 once TGCGCCAGCAGCACTCAGTCCTATAGCAATCAGCCCCAGCATTTT CASSTQSYSNQPQHF
TRBJ1-4 - TRBV12-3/TRBV12-4 many TGTGCCAGCAGTGCGGACATCTTAGGGGAAAAACTGTTTTTT CASSADILGEKLFF
TRBJ1-2 - TRBV20-1 many TGCAGTGCTAGAGTTTCGGGCCTGAGCTTC CSARVSGLSF
TRBJ2-5 - TRBV18 - TGTGCCAGCTCACCTCTCAGCCAGCGGGAGACCCAGTACTTC CASSPLSQRETQYF
TRBJ2-5 - TRBV12-3/TRBV12-4 - TGTGCCAGCAGTTTAGGCGGGCTCAGGGAGACCCAGTACTTC CASSLGGLRETQYF
TRBJ1-2 - TRBV28 many TGTGCCAGCAGTCCGCGGGCTAACTATGGCTACACCTTC CASSPRANYGYTF
TRBJ2-4 - TRBV12-3/TRBV12-4 many TGTGCCAGCAGTTTGGGATCTGGGGACATTCAGTACTTC CASSLGSGDIQYF
TRBJ2-1 - TRBV18 few TGTGCCAGCCACCCGGGGGCTATTAATAATGAGCAGTTCTTC CASHPGAINNEQFF
TRBJ2-1 - TRBV18 many TGTGCCAGCTCACCAGAAGTCGGGGGCGCTGAGCAGTTCTTC CASSPEVGGAEQFF
TRBJ2-3 TRBD2 TRBV12-3/TRBV12-4 many TGTGCCAGCAGTTGGACTAGCGGGAGGGCAGATACGCAGTATTTT CASSWTSGRADTQYF
TRBJ1-6 - TRBV20-1 many TGCAGTGCTAGTATACAGGTTCATAATTCACCCCTCCACTTT CSASIQVHNSPLHF
TRBJ1-2 - TRBV14 many TGTGCCAGCAGCCAAGCTCGTGGGGGATCCGGCTACACCTTC CASSQARGGSGYTF
TRBJ2-1 TRBD2 TRBV7-6 few TGTGCCAGCAGCCACCGGGGGACTAGCGGATCAAATGAGCAGTTCTTC CASSHRGTSGSNEQFF
TRBJ2-3 - TRBV6-2/TRBV6-3 many TGTGCCAGCAGTTACCTGGTAATCGGGGATACGCAGTATTTT CASSYLVIGDTQYF
TRBJ2-7 - TRBV20-1 many TGCAGTGCTGAGCGGGCCTACGAGCAGTACTTC CSAERAYEQYF
TRBJ2-1 - TRBV12-3/TRBV12-4 many TGTGCCAGCTTCTTTAGAATAGGGGGCGGGAGCTCCTACAATGAGCAGTTCTTC CASFFRIGGGSSYNEQFF
TRBJ1-6 - TRBV12-3/TRBV12-4 many TGTGCCAGCAGTTTAGGACCTGCTAGTTCACCCCTCCACTTT CASSLGPASSPLHF
TRBJ2-4 - TRBV10-3 many TGTGCCATCAGTGATTCCAAAAACATTCAGTACTTC CAISDSKNIQYF
TRBJ1-1 - TRBV15 many TGTGCCACCAGCAGGGCAGGTGGCACTGAAGCTTTCTTT CATSRAGGTEAFF
TRBJ2-2 TRBD2 TRBV6-5 many TGTGCCAGCGCCACTAGCGGGGGGGTTGCCACCGGGGAGCTGTTTTTT CASATSGGVATGELFF
TRBJ2-7 TRBD2 TRBV28 many TGTGCCAGCAGTTGGCTAGCGGTCTCCTACGAGCAGTACTTC CASSWLAVSYEQYF
TRBJ1-2 TRBD1 TRBV28 many TGTGCCAGCAGATCATCGGGACAGAGCGCTGGCTACACCTTC CASRSSGQSAGYTF
TRBJ2-5 - TRBV7-9 many TGTGCCAGCAGCTTAGGGCCCCAGTACTTC CASSLGPQYF
TRBJ2-5 TRBD1 TRBV11-3 - TGTGCCAGCAGCAGGGACAGGGGTAGTCAAGAGACCCAGTACTTC CASSRDRGSQETQYF
TRBJ1-2 - TRBV5-1 once TGCGCCAGCAGCCGGAACGAGGAGGGGAACTATGGCTACACCTTC CASSRNEEGNYGYTF
TRBJ2-7 TRBD2 TRBV28 many TGTGCCAGCAGTGGGGGACTAGCGGGGGTCTCGGGCGAGCAGTACTTC CASSGGLAGVSGEQYF
TRBJ2-4 TRBD1 TRBV5-6 many TGTGCCAGTAGTAGAACCGGGACAGAAAACATTCAGTACTTC CASSRTGTENIQYF
TRBJ1-4 TRBD1 TRBV12-3/TRBV12-4 many TGTGCCAGCAGTTTAGGGACAGGGTGGGGTGAAAAACTGTTTTTT CASSLGTGWGEKLFF
TRBJ2-2 - TRBV11-2 many TGTGCCAGCACGCCAGAGGATAACACCGGGGAGCTGTTTTTT CASTPEDNTGELFF
TRBJ2-5 - TRBV27 many TGTGCCAGCAGTACCACACCAGGCCAAGAGACCCAGTACTTC CASSTTPGQETQYF
TRBJ2-5 TRBD2 TRBV7-3 few TGTGCCAGCAGCTTAGGCCCGGGACTACAAGAGACCCAGTACTTC CASSLGPGLQETQYF
TRBJ2-1 - TRBV7-2 many TGTGCCAGCACCTACGACGGGCTCGAGTACAATGAGCAGTTCTTC CASTYDGLEYNEQFF
TRBJ1-1 TRBD1 TRBV5-1 - TGCGCCAGCAGCTTGGGGATTCTGACAGGGAATAAAGGAACTGAAGTGTTCTTT CASSLGILTGNKGTEVFF
TRBJ1-2 - TRBV27 many TGTGCCAGCAGTCATAACAGGGAGACCTATGGCTACACCTTC CASSHNRETYGYTF
TRBJ2-3 - TRBV6-2/TRBV6-3 many TGTGCCAGCAGCGTAATAAGGAGGGGACGCCGGCCCGCAGATACGCAGTATTTT CASSVIRRGRRPADTQYF
TRBJ1-2 - TRBV12-3/TRBV12-4 few TGTGCCAGCAGTTTCAACAGGGTAGGCTATGGCTACACCTTC CASSFNRVGYGYTF
TRBJ2-1 TRBD2 TRBV20-1 many TGCAGTGCTGCCTCTAGCGGATCCTACAATGAGCAGTTCTTC CSAASSGSYNEQFF
TRBJ2-1 TRBD2 TRBV7-9 many TGTGCCAGCAGCTTAGATCTAGCGGGAGGTGAGCAGTTCTTC CASSLDLAGGEQFF
TRBJ2-7 - TRBV6-5 many TGTGCCAGCAGTTACATGGGCAGGCAAACCTACGAGCAGTACTTC CASSYMGRQTYEQYF
TRBJ2-5 TRBD2 TRBV5-1 many TGCGCCAGCAGCCCAGTAGCGGGCCCCCAAGAGACCCAGTACTTC CASSPVAGPQETQYF
TRBJ2-7 - TRBV2 many TGTGCCACCAAAGGGGTAGGCCTTTTAGGCGAGCAGTACTTC CATKGVGLLGEQYF
TRBJ1-2 - TRBV20-1 many TGCAGTGCTAGACAGGGTAGCTATGGCTACACCTTC CSARQGSYGYTF